These 10 T cell receptor beta chains were all obtained from the same sample, sequenced in a study of human T cells and chemical hapten exposure. TCRdb re-analysed the RACE reads in MiXCR, keeping a single row per CDR3 protein. The sample records about 52,000 distinct CDR3 sequences, more than 9.5% being singletons. Indicated time point: patch test 3, about 24 weeks after DPC sensitization. Treatment in this sample: therapeutic diphenylcyclopropenone sensitization with weekly scalp DPC. This specimen was whole blood, taken in connection with sensitization to the hapten diphenylcyclopropenone (DPC). These receptors came from a woman aged 40 to 55 with alopecia areata. Some clones in this sample may be carry-over from other donors' samples.

This rearrangement joins TRBV9 to TRBJ2-3; TRBD2 agrees at 9 bases. The CDR3 has 13 amino acids. Germline assignment: CDR1 SGDLS and CDR2 YYNGEE. J gave up 6 bases and V 7 bases, and 6 bases lay outside the gene matches. CDR3 DNA: TGTGCCAGCGTAGGTAGCGGGGGTGATACGCAGTATTTT. Encoded protein: CASVGSGGDTQYF.

V and J are TRBV9 and TRBJ2-3; D call uncertain. Germline assignment: CDR1 SGDLS and CDR2 YYNGEE. Trimming pared 4 bases from V and 9 bases from J, leaving 15 bases between. The CDR3 extends over 13 amino acids. CDR3 coding DNA: TGTGCCAGCAGCTCCTCGTGGCATCCCACGCAGTATTTT. Translation gives CASSSSWHPTQYF.

This clonotype appeared many times. The genes are TRBV3-1 and TRBJ1-6; D might be TRBD1 (5 bases). CDR3 length equals 20 residues. Between the trimmed V and J ends, which lost 1 base and 3 bases, there was a span of 22 bases. Germline lookup yields CDR1 LGHDT and CDR2 YNNKEL (reference sequence). As DNA, the CDR3 is TGTGCCAGCAGCCAAGGCGGGGCAGGGAGGATAAGGGGCTATAATTCACCCCTCCACTTT. Its translation: CASSQGGAGRIRGYNSPLHF.

The table lists this clonotype with a count of one. V and J are TRBV15 and TRBJ2-7; D might be TRBD1 or TRBD2, each matching 5 bases. This CDR3 spans 14 amino acids. The germline CDR1 and CDR2 sequences are LNHNV and YYDKDF (reference sequence). With 0 bases removed from V and 2 bases from J, the gap between germline ends came to 8 bases. CDR3 DNA sequence: TGTGCCACCAGCAGAGATGGGGGTACCTACGAGCAGTACTTC. This gives the protein CATSRDGGTYEQYF. Supplemented by reference TRBV15 and TRBJ2-7, the full variable domain reads DAMVIQNPRYQVTQFGKPVTLSCSQTLNHNVMYWYQQKSSQAPKLLFHYYDKDFNNEADTPDNFQSRRPNTSFCFLDIRSPGLGDTAMYLCATSRDGGTYEQYFGPGTRLTVT.

There are a few counts of this clonotype. The rearrangement links TRBV20-1 to TRBJ2-3, with TRBD2 matching 9 bases. This CDR3 has 13 residues. V gave up 6 bases and J gave up 4 bases; unmatched junction bases: 5. Germline V CDR1 and CDR2: DFQATT, SNEGSKA (reference sequence). The CDR3: CSAASGAADTQYF. For the CDR3, the DNA is TGCAGTGCCGCTAGCGGGGCCGCAGATACGCAGTATTTT.

This chain links TRBV27 with TRBJ1-2; D unclear. Between the trimmed V and J ends, which lost 5 bases and 4 bases, there was a span of 8 bases. The CDR3 has 12 residues. In germline, CDR1 is MNHEY, CDR2 SMNVEV (reference sequence). The CDR3 sequence is CASSPGPYGYTF. CDR3 in DNA: TGTGCCAGCAGTCCCGGTCCCTATGGCTACACCTTC.

The rearrangement links TRBV11-3 to TRBJ2-2, with D perhaps being TRBD1 or TRBD2 (5 bases each). Trimming took off 5 bases at V and 1 base at J, with 8 bases between the two ends. From germline, CDR1 is SGHNT and CDR2 YENEEA. The CDR3 contains 14 residues. CDR3 residues: CASSPGRNTGELFF. CDR3 bases: TGTGCCAGCAGCCCGGGACGGAACACCGGGGAGCTGTTTTTT.

This chain connects TRBV29-1 to TRBJ2-7, with D unresolved. Trimming left V 3 bases short and J 6 bases short, with 6 bases between. Germline CDR1 is SQVTM and CDR2 is ANQGSEA. There are 10 residues in the CDR3. CDR3 sequence: CSVEAPEQYF. The CDR3 DNA reads as TGCAGCGTTGAGGCGCCCGAGCAGTACTTC.

This sequence joins TRBV7-3 and TRBJ1-1; 10 nucleotides line up with TRBD1. CDR3 size: 14 residues. V was pared by 0 bases and J by 5 bases, with 0 bases of the junction left unmatched. Germline V gives CDR1 SGHTA, CDR2 FQGTGA. This chain's CDR3 is CASSLTGQGTEAFF. The CDR3 DNA reads TGTGCCAGCAGCTTAACGGGACAGGGGACTGAAGCTTTCTTT.

Many counts were recorded for this clonotype. The CDR3 DNA follows: TGTGCCACCATGGGAGGGGTGGCAGGGGCAGGTGGGCAGTACTTC. Amino acid sequence: CATMGGVAGAGGQYF. The rearrangement links TRBV28 to TRBJ2-7, with D tentatively TRBD2 (7 bases). With 10 bases removed from V and 9 bases from J, the gap between germline ends came to 28 bases. The CDR3 has 15 amino acids. The germline V gene has CDR1 MDHEN and CDR2 SYDVKM.